The clone carrying this T cell receptor (beta chain) was seen only a few times. Its target is not known. The data are from a study of Tregs in tolerant kidney transplant recipients. Looking at the study overall: Sorting of CD4+CD25+CD127- cells followed approximately 3-day belatacept mixed lymphocyte reactions, sometimes with roughly 5-day graft donor restimulation. Antibodies separated recipient from donor cells. Study-level results: Validation in larger populations is needed because few patients were studied.

The ends lost 3 bases at V and 4 bases at J; junction bases unmatched: 7. Germline CDR1 is SNHLY and CDR2 is FYNNEI. The CDR3 is 16 amino acids. The repertoire was sequenced with immunoSEQ multiplex PCR; TCRdb's copy has only in-frame clones and lacks some. The sample includes 15,000 to 25,000 clones, around 71% of them seen just once. What was sequenced was Tregs from blood cultured with allogeneic cells. The sequence came from a human donor in good health. The chain employs TRBV2 and TRBJ2-2; 8 nucleotides align to TRBD2. CDR3 DNA: TGTGCCAGCAGTGATCCAGCGGGAGCGGTCACCGGGGAGCTGTTTTTT. As protein: CASSDPAGAVTGELFF.